The present T cell receptor beta chain was sequenced within a study of identical twins. This clonotype has a handful of counts. A single record per CDR3 protein comes from TCRdb applying MiXCR to the 5' RACE reads. Counted here are 550,000 to 700,000 distinct CDR3 sequences, around a tenth occurring once; the ten biggest clones make up roughly 3%. CDR3 length: 15 amino acids. The V end lost 4 bases, the J end lost 8 bases, and 18 bases lay between the germline ends. The germline gives CDR1 SGHDN, CDR2 FVKESK. This same sample was also part of a study on yellow fever vaccine responses in identical twins.

Sample: PBMCs. V gene TRBV14 combines with J gene TRBJ2-4; TRBD2 is a possible D gene (5 bases). This receptor was identified in a woman younger than 30 in good health. DNA for the CDR3: TGTGCCAGCAGCCGACCGGGATCCACTAGTCACATTCAGTACTTC. This sequence encodes CASSRPGSTSHIQYF.